This T cell receptor beta chain stems from a study of radiotherapy plus CTLA-4 blockade in lung cancer. Germline loops: CDR1 SGHAT, CDR2 FQNNGV. The J segment lost 4 bases and the V segment lost 1 base, leaving 4 bases of the junction unmatched. The CDR3 has 16 amino acids. The data were produced by immunoSEQ multiplex PCR, yet TCRdb's version contains in-frame clones alone and is incomplete. The sample has 70,000 to 85,000 clones; 70% to 85% are singletons. This clonotype was sampled from a human donor with non-small cell lung cancer whose response to radiotherapy plus ipilimumab could not be evaluated. The sample here was peripheral blood, taken from a patient treated with radiotherapy plus ipilimumab. The chain employs TRBV11-2 and TRBJ2-3; 11 bases are shared with TRBD2. Here the CDR3 DNA reads TGTGCCAGCAGCTTAGGGCTAGCGGGAGGTTCAGATACGCAGTATTTT. Its protein is CASSLGLAGGSDTQYF.